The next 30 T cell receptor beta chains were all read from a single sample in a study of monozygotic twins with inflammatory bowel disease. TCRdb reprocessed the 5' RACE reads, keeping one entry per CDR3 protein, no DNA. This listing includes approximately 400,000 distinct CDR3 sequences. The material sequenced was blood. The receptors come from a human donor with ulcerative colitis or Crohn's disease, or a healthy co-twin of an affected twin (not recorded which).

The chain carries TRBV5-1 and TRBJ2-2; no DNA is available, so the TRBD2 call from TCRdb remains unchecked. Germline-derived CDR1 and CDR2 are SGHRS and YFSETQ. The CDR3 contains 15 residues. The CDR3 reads CASSPAGGLSGELFF.

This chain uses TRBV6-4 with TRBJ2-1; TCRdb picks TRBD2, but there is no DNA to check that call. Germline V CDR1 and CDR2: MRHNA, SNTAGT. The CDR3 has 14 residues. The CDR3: CASSALAGDLEQFF.

CDR3: CASNRPGQGYEKLFF. The chain is built from TRBV7-2 and TRBJ1-4; the TRBD1 assignment by TCRdb is unverifiable without DNA. CDR3 length equals 15 residues. Germline V gene lookup returns CDR1 SGHTA and CDR2 FQGNSA. The variable domain in full, with the rest retrieved from reference TRBV7-2 and TRBJ1-4, is GAGVSQSPSNKVTEKGKDVELRCDPISGHTALYWYRQSLGQGLEFLIYFQGNSAPDKSGLPSDRFSAERTGGSVSTLTIQRTQQEDSAVYLCASNRPGQGYEKLFFGSGTQLSVL.

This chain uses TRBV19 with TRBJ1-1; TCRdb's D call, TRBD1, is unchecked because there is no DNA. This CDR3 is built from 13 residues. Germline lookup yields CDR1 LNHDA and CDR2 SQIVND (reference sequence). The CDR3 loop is CAGRDRPNTEAFF.

CDR3 sequence reads: CASSMVDEGWVPQHF. V gene TRBV19 combines with J gene TRBJ1-5; the D call from TCRdb, TRBD1, cannot be confirmed without DNA. This CDR3 spans 15 amino acids. Germline V gives CDR1 LNHDA, CDR2 SQIVND (reference sequence).

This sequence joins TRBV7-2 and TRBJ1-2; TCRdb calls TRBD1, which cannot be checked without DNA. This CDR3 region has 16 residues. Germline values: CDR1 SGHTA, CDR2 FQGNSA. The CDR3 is CASSLSGRQGMDGYTF.

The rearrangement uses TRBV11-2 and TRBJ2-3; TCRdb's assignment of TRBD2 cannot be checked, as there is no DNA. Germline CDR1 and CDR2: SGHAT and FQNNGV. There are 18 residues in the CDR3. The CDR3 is CASSAWTSGSRRTDTQYF.

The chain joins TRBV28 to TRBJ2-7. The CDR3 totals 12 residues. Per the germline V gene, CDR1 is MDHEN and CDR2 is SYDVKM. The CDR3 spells CASSLKGYEQYF.

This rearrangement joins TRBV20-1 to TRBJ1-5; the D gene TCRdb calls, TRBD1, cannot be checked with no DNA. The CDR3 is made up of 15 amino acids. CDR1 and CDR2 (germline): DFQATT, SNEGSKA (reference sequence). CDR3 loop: CSASWGGGSNQPQHF.

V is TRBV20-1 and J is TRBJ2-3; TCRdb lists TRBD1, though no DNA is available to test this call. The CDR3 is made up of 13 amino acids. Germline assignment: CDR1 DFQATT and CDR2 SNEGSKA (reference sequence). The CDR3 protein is CSARLPRTDTQYF.

The CDR3 protein is CASSSSRGGRQPQHF. The chain combines TRBV12-3 or TRBV12-4 with TRBJ1-5; the TCRdb call, TRBD1, lacks DNA for checking. This CDR3 is 15 amino acids long.

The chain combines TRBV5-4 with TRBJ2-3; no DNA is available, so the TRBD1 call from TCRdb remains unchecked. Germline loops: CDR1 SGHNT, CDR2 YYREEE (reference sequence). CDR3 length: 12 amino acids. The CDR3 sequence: CASSPPGQAMYF. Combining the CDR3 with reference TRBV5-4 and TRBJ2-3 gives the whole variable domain ETGVTQSPTHLIKTRGQQVTLRCSSQSGHNTVSWYQQALGQGPQFIFQYYREEENGRGNFPPRFSGLQFPNYSSELNVNALELDDSALYLCASSPPGQAMYFGPGTRLTVL.

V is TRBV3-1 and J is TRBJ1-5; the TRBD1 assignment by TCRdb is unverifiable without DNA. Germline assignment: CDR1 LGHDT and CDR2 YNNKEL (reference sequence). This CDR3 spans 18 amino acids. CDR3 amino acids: CASSQDLRGLKGNQPQHF.

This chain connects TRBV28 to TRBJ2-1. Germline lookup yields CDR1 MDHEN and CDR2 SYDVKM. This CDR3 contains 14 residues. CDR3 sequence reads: CASSTRGSYNEQFF.

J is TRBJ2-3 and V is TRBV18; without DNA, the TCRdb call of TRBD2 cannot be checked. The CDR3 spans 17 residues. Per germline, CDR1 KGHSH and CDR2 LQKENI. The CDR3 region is CASSAPLAGSLTDTQYF.

The CDR3 protein is CASSRRVYGYTF. The chain employs TRBV5-6 and TRBJ1-2. The CDR3 totals 12 residues. Germline CDR1 reads SGHDT; CDR2 reads YYEEEE.

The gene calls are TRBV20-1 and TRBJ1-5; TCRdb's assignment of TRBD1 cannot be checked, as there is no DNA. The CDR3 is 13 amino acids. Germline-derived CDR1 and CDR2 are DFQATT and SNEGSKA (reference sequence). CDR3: CSATRDRGWPQHF.

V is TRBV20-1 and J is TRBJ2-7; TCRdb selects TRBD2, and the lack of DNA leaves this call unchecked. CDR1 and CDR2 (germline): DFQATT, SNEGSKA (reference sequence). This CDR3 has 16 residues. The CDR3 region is CSARGPGAPDFYEQYF.

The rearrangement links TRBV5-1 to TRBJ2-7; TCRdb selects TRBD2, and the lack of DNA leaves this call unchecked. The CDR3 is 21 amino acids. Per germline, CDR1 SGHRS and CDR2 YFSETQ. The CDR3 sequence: CASSLAAPGLAGAIPIYEQYF.

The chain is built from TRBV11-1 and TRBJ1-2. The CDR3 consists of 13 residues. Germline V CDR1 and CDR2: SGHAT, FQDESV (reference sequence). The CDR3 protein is CASSRAEDYGYTF.

The CDR3 here is CANSPSHRTDTQYF. The rearrangement links TRBV12-3 or TRBV12-4 to TRBJ2-3; the D call of TRBD1 rests on TCRdb alone, since no DNA is present to check it. This CDR3 has 14 amino acids.

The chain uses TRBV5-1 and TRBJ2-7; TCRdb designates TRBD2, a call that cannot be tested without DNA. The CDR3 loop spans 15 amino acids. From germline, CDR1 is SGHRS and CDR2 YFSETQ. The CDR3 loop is CASSLGTDGRNEQYF.

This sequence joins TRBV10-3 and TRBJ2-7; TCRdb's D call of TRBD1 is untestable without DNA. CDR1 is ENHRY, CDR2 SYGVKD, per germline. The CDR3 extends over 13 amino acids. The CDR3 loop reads CAAHQGTDYEQYF.

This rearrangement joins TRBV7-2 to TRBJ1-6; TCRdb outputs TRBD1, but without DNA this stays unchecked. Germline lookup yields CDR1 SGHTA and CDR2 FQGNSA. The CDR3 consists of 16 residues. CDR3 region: CASSLSLGQNNSPLHF.

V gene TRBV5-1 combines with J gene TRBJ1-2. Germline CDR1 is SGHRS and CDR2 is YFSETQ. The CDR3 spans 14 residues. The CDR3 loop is CASSVAPVDYGYTF.

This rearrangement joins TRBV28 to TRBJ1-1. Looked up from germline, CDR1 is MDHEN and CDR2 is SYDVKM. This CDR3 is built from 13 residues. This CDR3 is CASSLPGVTEAFF.

The CDR3 protein is CATSDFIRAGTSGGTNTGELFF. The chain carries TRBV24-1 and TRBJ2-2; without DNA, the TCRdb call of TRBD2 cannot be checked. This CDR3 has 22 residues. Germline V gene lookup returns CDR1 KGHDR and CDR2 SFDVKD.

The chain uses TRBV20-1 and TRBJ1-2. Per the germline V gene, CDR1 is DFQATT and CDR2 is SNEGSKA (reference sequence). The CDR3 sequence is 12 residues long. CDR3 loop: CSAPRGGNGYTF.

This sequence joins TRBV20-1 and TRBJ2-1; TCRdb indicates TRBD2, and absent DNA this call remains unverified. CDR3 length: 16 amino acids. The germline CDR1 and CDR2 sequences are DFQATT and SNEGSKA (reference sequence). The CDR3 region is CSARDLLAGAYNEQFF.

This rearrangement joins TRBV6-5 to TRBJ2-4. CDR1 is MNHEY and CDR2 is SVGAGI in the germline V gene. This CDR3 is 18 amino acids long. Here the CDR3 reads CASSSFTSSTSSKNIQYF.